This T cell receptor beta chain stems from a study of T-cell reconstitution after alpha-beta-depleted transplantation in children. Trimming removed 7 bases from V and 5 bases from J; junction bases left unmatched: 18. This CDR3 is built from 17 residues. CDR1 MNHEY and CDR2 SMNVEV come from the germline V gene (reference sequence). Worth noting for this clonotype: Its antigen is undetermined.

Findings and limits, study-wide: Several hundred expanded graft clones reportedly gave rise to the alpha-beta T cells present about two months after transplant. Surviving recipient T cells and thymic progenitors underlay high day-60 TCRbeta diversity in some patients. Newly generated T cells supplied most T-cell counts and diversity one year post-transplant.

The TCRbeta library was prepared with unique molecular identifiers. TCRdb processed the PCR reads anew with MiXCR; each CDR3 protein has one entry. The sample contains around 700,000 distinct CDR3 sequences, roughly 13% of which appear only once. The sequence was collected from a girl under 10 years old with congenital amegakaryocytic thrombocytopenia, due to receive a stem cell transplant. The chain has TRBV27 and TRBJ1-1; TRBD1 agrees at 8 bases. The material was PBMCs, obtained before TCRalphabeta/CD19-depleted stem cell transplant. Here the CDR3 reads CASTNSGTGRLYTEAFF. The DNA of the CDR3 is TGTGCCAGCACCAACTCCGGGACAGGACGTCTATATACTGAAGCTTTCTTT.